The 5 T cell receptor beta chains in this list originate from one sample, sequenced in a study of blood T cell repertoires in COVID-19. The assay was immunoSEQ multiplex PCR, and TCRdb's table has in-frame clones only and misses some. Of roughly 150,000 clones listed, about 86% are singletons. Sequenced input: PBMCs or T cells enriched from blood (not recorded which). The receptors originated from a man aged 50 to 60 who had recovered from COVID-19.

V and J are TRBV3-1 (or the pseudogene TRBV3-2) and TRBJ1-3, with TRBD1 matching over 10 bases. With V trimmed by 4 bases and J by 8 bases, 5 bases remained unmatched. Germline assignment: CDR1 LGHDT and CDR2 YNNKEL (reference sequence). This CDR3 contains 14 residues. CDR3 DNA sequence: TGTGCCAGCAGCCTCCGGGACAGGGGACACACCATATATTTT. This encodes CASSLRDRGHTIYF.

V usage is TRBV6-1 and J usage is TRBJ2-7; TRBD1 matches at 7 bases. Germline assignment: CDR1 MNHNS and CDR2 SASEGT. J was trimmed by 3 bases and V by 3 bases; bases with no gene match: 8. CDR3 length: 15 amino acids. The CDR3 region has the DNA TGTGCCAGCAGTGAGCAGCACAGGGGCCACTACGAGCAGTACTTC. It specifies CASSEQHRGHYEQYF.

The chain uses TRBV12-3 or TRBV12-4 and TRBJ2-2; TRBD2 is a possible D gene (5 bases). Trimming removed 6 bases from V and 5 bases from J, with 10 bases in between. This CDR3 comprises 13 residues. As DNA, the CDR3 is TGTGCCAGCAGCCGGGGAGAGACCGGGGAGCTGTTTTTT. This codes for CASSRGETGELFF.

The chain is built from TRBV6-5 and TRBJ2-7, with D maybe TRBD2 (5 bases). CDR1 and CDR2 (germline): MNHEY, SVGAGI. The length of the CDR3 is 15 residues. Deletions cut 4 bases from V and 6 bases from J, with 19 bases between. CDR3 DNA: TGTGCCAGCAGTTTCCAGGCGGGCTATCCTGGCGAGCAGTACTTC. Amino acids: CASSFQAGYPGEQYF.

The CDR3 spells CASSDRGFNTEAFF. The CDR3 nucleotides are TGTGCCAGCAGTGATAGAGGCTTTAATACTGAAGCTTTCTTT. The chain combines TRBV6-1 with TRBJ1-1, with D unclear. Trimming pared 3 bases from V and 5 bases from J, leaving 13 bases between. The CDR3 sequence is 14 residues long. CDR1 is MNHNS, CDR2 SASEGT, per germline.